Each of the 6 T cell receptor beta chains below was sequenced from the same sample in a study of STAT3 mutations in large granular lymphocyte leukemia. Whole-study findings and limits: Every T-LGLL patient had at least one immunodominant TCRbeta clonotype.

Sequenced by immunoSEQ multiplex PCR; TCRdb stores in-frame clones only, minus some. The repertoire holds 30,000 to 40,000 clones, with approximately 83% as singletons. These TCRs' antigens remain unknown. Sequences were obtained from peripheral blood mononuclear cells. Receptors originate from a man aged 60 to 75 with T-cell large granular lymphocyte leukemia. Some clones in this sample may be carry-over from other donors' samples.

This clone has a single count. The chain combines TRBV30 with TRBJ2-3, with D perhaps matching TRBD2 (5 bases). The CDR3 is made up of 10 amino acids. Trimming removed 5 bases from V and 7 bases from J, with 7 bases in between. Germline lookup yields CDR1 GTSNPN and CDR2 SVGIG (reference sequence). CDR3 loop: CAWGSNTQYF. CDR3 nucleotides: TGTGCCTGGGGGAGTAATACGCAGTATTTT.

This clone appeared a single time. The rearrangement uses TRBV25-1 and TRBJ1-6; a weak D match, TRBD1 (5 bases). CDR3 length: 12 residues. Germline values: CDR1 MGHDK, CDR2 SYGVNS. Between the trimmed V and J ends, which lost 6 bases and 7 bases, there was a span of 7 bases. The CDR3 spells CASRGPNSPLHF. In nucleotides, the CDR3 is TGTGCCAGCAGGGGGCCGAATTCACCCCTCCACTTT.

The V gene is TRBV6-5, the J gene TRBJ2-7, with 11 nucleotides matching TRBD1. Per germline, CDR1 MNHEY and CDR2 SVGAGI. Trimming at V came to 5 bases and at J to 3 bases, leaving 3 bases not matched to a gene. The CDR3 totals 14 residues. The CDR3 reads CASSPDRGHYEQYF. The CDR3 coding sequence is TGTGCCAGCAGTCCGGACAGGGGGCACTACGAGCAGTACTTC.

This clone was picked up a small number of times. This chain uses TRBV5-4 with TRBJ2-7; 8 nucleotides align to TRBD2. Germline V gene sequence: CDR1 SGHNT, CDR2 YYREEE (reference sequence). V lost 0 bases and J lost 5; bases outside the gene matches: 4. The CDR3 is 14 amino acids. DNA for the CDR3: TGTGCCAGCAGCTTGGTTAGCGGGAACGACGAGCAGTACTTC. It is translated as CASSLVSGNDEQYF. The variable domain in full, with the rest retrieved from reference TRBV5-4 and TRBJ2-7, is ETGVTQSPTHLIKTRGQQVTLRCSSQSGHNTVSWYQQALGQGPQFIFQYYREEENGRGNFPPRFSGLQFPNYSSELNVNALELDDSALYLCASSLVSGNDEQYFGPGTRLTVT.

The CDR3 nucleotides read TGTGCCAGCTCACCTGGAGCGGGGGAGACCCAGTACTTC. Its translation is CASSPGAGETQYF. This rearrangement joins TRBV18 to TRBJ2-5; 7 positions agree with TRBD2. Germline V gives CDR1 KGHSH, CDR2 LQKENI. The CDR3 runs to 13 residues. J was trimmed by 5 bases and V by 3 bases; bases with no gene match: 3.

The DNA for the CDR3 is TGTGCCAGCAGCTTGAGGGTCCTCAATCAGCCCCAGCATTTT. Protein: CASSLRVLNQPQHF. The chain combines TRBV5-8 with TRBJ1-5; no reliable D call. This CDR3 has 14 residues. V was trimmed by 1 base and J by 3 bases, leaving 8 bases between them. From germline, CDR1 is SGHTS and CDR2 YDEGEE.